Following are 14 T cell receptor beta chains from one sample sequenced in a study of T cells in women clearing cervical HPV infection. Method: immunoSEQ multiplex PCR; TCRdb's copy keeps in-frame clones and lacks some. This sample's table reports tens of thousands of clones. The sample consisted of blood buffy coat. These receptors all stem from a woman aged 18 to 75 with a cervical HPV16 infection that either progressed to CIN3+ or cleared (not recorded which).

As concerns this clone: The read terminates 3 residues before the CDR3 end, so the remaining end is supplied by the germline J gene. The chain couples TRBV5-1 to TRBJ2-1; TRBD2 aligns across 10 bases. With V trimmed by 2 bases and J by 7 bases, 9 bases remained unmatched. The CDR3 is made up of 16 amino acids. Germline V CDR1 and CDR2: SGHRS, YFSETQ. The CDR3 bases that were read are TGCGCCAGCAGCTTATTGACTAGCGGGCCTTGGAATGAG. Amino acids: CASSLLTSGPWNE. The whole CDR3 is CASSLLTSGPWNEQFF. Based on the CDR3 plus reference TRBV5-1 and TRBJ2-1, the full variable domain is KAGVTQTPRYLIKTRGQQVTLSCSPISGHRSVSWYQQTPGQGLQFLFEYFSETQRNKGNFPGRFSGRQFSNSRSEMNVSTLELGDSALYLCASSLLTSGPWNEQFFGPGTRLTVL.

A note on this clone: The CDR3 end is not reached by the read, which stops 3 residues before it; the germline J gene fills it in. J is TRBJ1-2 and V is TRBV19, with D tentatively TRBD1 (5 bases). The CDR3 runs to 14 residues. Germline CDR1 reads LNHDA; CDR2 reads SQIVND (reference sequence). With 1 base removed from V and 2 bases from J, the gap between germline ends came to 8 bases. The CDR3 bases that were read are TGTGCCAGTAGTATAGGGGGCGAGAACTATGGC. It encodes CASSIGGENYG. From start to end, the CDR3 is CASSIGGENYGYTF.

Details on this clone: The read ends 3 residues early relative to the CDR3; the germline J gene fills the gap. The chain employs TRBV5-1 and TRBJ1-1; a possible D gene is TRBD1 (6 bases). The CDR3 runs to 14 residues. V was shortened by 5 bases and J by 1 base, with 12 bases between the two germline ends. The V gene's germline CDR1 is SGHRS and CDR2 YFSETQ. The CDR3: CASRLQGRNTEAFF. The CDR3 DNA, read in part, is TGCGCCAGCAGACTCCAGGGGAGGAACACTGAA.

On this clone itself: The junction shows a germline mismatch at one end, possibly a read error. The read is 3 residues too short to cover the CDR3 end, so that end is filled in from the germline J gene. V is TRBV7-7 and J is TRBJ2-5; 8 positions match TRBD2. This CDR3 has 15 amino acids. Germline V lookup: CDR1 SSHAT, CDR2 FNYEAQ (reference sequence). The chain's CDR3 is CASSLSLAVQETQYF. The CDR3 bases that were read are TGTGCTAGCAGCCTGTCACTAGCGGTCCAAGAGACC.

By frequency, this clone registers medium-sized. The observed sequence ends 3 residues before the CDR3 terminus, with the missing tail filled in from the germline J gene. J is TRBJ1-2 and V is TRBV18, with TRBD1 as a possible D gene (5 bases). The CDR3 contains 14 residues. With 1 base removed from V and 2 bases from J, the gap between germline ends came to 8 bases. Germline V gene sequence: CDR1 KGHSH, CDR2 LQKENI. CDR3 DNA, as far as it was read: TGTGCCAGCTCACCACAGCCAGGGAACTATGGC. It encodes CASSPQPGNYG. The complete CDR3 protein is CASSPQPGNYGYTF.

With respect to this clone: Coverage ceases 3 residues before the CDR3 finishes, and the germline J gene fills in the end. V is TRBV19 and J is TRBJ1-1, with 10 bases that match TRBD1. CDR1 is LNHDA and CDR2 is SQIVND in the germline V gene (reference sequence). The CDR3 extends over 16 amino acids. With V trimmed by 4 bases and J by 2 bases, 7 bases remained unmatched. The CDR3 DNA, read in part, is TGTGCCAGTAGTACAGGACAGGGGGACCCTAACACTGAA. Residues: CASSTGQGDPNTE. The entire CDR3 protein is CASSTGQGDPNTEAFF.

Remarks on this clone: The read finishes 3 residues shy of the CDR3 end, and the germline J gene is used to complete it. The rearrangement joins TRBV28 to TRBJ1-2; TRBD1 matches at 9 bases. Germline V gene lookup returns CDR1 MDHEN and CDR2 SYDVKM. This CDR3 has 16 amino acids. Trimming removed 5 bases from V and 6 bases from J; junction bases left unmatched: 13. The CDR3 reads CASSGLRQGEGNGYTF. The sequenced part of the CDR3 DNA is TGTGCCAGCAGTGGACTTAGACAGGGGGAAGGGAATGGC.

Comments on this clone: The read gets to within 3 residues of the CDR3 end, and the germline J gene fills in the rest. The chain employs TRBV7-3 and TRBJ2-7, with D perhaps matching TRBD1 (5 bases). The V end lost 3 bases, the J end lost 5 bases, and 14 bases lay between the germline ends. This CDR3 is 14 amino acids long. CDR1 is SGHTA, CDR2 FQGTGA, per germline. CDR3 DNA (partial): TGTGCCAGCAGCTTGGGGTCAGGGAATGACGAG. Translation: CASSLGSGNDE. The whole CDR3 is CASSLGSGNDEQYF.

CDR3 bases read: TGTGCCAGCACCGGGGCGAGCGGGAGTTCAGGCTCCTACAATGAG. Translating gives CASTGASGSSGSYNE. The whole CDR3 protein reads CASTGASGSSGSYNEQFF. This chain uses TRBV28 with TRBJ2-1; 8 bases fit TRBD2. The read comes to an end 3 residues before the CDR3 does, leaving the germline J gene to fill in the end. The ends lost 7 bases at V and 0 bases at J; junction bases unmatched: 14. This CDR3 region has 18 residues. Germline CDR1 and CDR2: MDHEN and SYDVKM.

Incomplete CDR3 DNA: TGTGCCAGCAGCGCACAAGGGGCTTCTGGGGCCAACGTC. Translated: CASSAQGASGANV. The whole CDR3 protein reads CASSAQGASGANVLTF. The V call is TRBV9, the J call TRBJ2-6; perhaps TRBD1 as D (5 bases). The CDR3 end falls 3 residues outside the read, so it is completed with the germline J gene. The CDR3 runs 16 residues. V was trimmed by 3 bases and J by 1 base, leaving 11 bases between them. Germline V gene data show CDR1 as SGDLS and CDR2 as YYNGEE.

Turning to this clone: The read terminates 3 residues before the CDR3 end, so the remaining end is supplied by the germline J gene. The rearrangement links TRBV2 to TRBJ2-5; 10 nucleotides align to TRBD1. Germline values: CDR1 SNHLY, CDR2 FYNNEI. This CDR3 spans 14 amino acids. With V trimmed by 3 bases and J by 4 bases, 2 bases remained unmatched. The CDR3 is CASSEGTGVETQYF. Partial CDR3 DNA: TGTGCCAGCAGTGAGGGGACAGGGGTAGAGACC.

A note on this clone: The read stops 3 residues short of the end of the CDR3; the missing end is completed from the germline J gene. V gene TRBV7-9 combines with J gene TRBJ2-7, with D perhaps TRBD2 (6 bases). The CDR3 consists of 15 residues. V was pared by 3 bases and J by 3 bases, with 15 bases between. Germline CDR1 and CDR2: SEHNR and FQNEAQ (reference sequence). The CDR3 region is CASSFGAGLNYEQYF. CDR3 DNA, as far as it was read: TGTGCCAGCAGCTTCGGGGCGGGACTTAACTACGAG.

As regards this clone: Coverage ceases 3 residues before the CDR3 finishes, and the germline J gene fills in the end. This chain joins TRBV7-9 and TRBJ2-2, with TRBD1 as a possible D gene (6 bases). The CDR3 is 14 residues long. Germline assignment: CDR1 SEHNR and CDR2 FQNEAQ (reference sequence). The ends were cut back, 5 bases at V and 5 bases at J, with 12 bases in the middle. The CDR3 DNA, read in part, is TGTGCCAGCAGCCTCAGGGGCGAGACCGGGGAG. Protein product: CASSLRGETGE. The entire CDR3 sequence reads CASSLRGETGELFF.

As concerns this clone: Read coverage stops 3 residues before the CDR3 terminus; the germline J gene supplies the remainder. The chain employs TRBV19 and TRBJ2-3; 8 nucleotides line up with TRBD2. With V trimmed by 11 bases and J by 3 bases, 13 bases remained unmatched. The V gene's germline CDR1 is LNHDA and CDR2 SQIVND (reference sequence). This CDR3 has 15 amino acids. CDR3 in amino acids: CALGREREWTDTQYF. The covered CDR3 bases are TGTGCCTTAGGGCGCGAGCGGGAGTGGACAGATACG.